A single sample is the source of the 24 T cell receptor beta chains below, sequenced in a study of T cell responses to AZD1222 COVID-19 vaccine. The method was immunoSEQ multiplex PCR; TCRdb's version includes in-frame clones alone and lacks a portion of them. The table lists some 180,000 clones, approximately 92% of them singletons. Sequencing was performed on peripheral blood, taken 28 days after the second dose of the MenACWY control vaccine. The origin of the receptors is an adult who received the MenACWY meningococcal vaccine as a control.

This sequence joins TRBV11-2 and TRBJ2-2; D gene uncertain. Looked up from germline, CDR1 is SGHAT and CDR2 is FQNNGV. This CDR3 spans 14 amino acids. Trimming shortened V by 1 base and J by 6 bases, and 9 bases separated the two germline ends. In DNA form, the CDR3 reads TGTGCCAGCAGCTTAGCCCTGGCACCCGGGGAGCTGTTTTTT. Its translation is CASSLALAPGELFF.

The V gene is TRBV10-3, the J gene TRBJ2-7; 9 bases match TRBD1. The J segment lost 5 bases and the V segment lost 2 bases, leaving 7 bases of the junction unmatched. Germline loops: CDR1 ENHRY, CDR2 SYGVKD. The CDR3 has 15 amino acids. The CDR3 coding sequence is TGTGCCATCAGTGAGCCAAGCTGGACAGGGGACGAGCAGTACTTC. Translated: CAISEPSWTGDEQYF.

Here the CDR3 DNA reads TGTGCCAGCAGCTTGTGGCGGGGAACCCGGGGCGAGCAGTACTTC. Translating it yields CASSLWRGTRGEQYF. The chain has TRBV5-6 and TRBJ2-7; weak D call: TRBD2 (6 bases). CDR1 and CDR2 (germline): SGHDT, YYEEEE. The CDR3 has 15 residues. V dropped 1 base and J dropped 6 bases, with 17 bases sitting between them.

J is TRBJ2-3 and V is TRBV2; 13 nucleotides match TRBD2. Germline V gene lookup returns CDR1 SNHLY and CDR2 FYNNEI. The ends lost 5 bases at V and 2 bases at J; junction bases unmatched: 4. The CDR3 runs 16 residues. CDR3 sequence reads: CASSRLAGGYTDTQYF. The DNA for the CDR3 is TGTGCCAGCAGTCGACTAGCGGGGGGTTACACAGATACGCAGTATTTT.

This chain connects TRBV30 to TRBJ2-3, with a possible D match to TRBD1 (6 bases). The germline V gene encodes CDR1 GTSNPN and CDR2 SVGIG (reference sequence). The CDR3 has 14 residues. Trimming removed 3 bases at V and 7 bases at J, with 17 bases between. The CDR3: CAWRGTTLTHTQYF. The DNA for the CDR3 is TGTGCCTGGAGAGGGACAACCCTGACACATACGCAGTATTTT.

The V gene is TRBV4-3, the J gene TRBJ1-1, with D possibly being TRBD1 (5 bases). Germline V CDR1 and CDR2: LGHNA, YSLEER. The CDR3 is made up of 15 amino acids. V was cut by 0 bases and J by 4 bases, with 12 bases left in between. CDR3 sequence (DNA): TGCGCCAGCAGCCAAGATCGGAAAGGGGCCACTGAAGCTTTCTTT. Amino acids: CASSQDRKGATEAFF.

V gene TRBV18 combines with J gene TRBJ1-4, with 8 bases that match TRBD1. Trimming removed 3 bases from V and 4 bases from J; junction bases left unmatched: 7. The CDR3 length is 16 residues. CDR1 is KGHSH and CDR2 is LQKENI in the germline V gene. As DNA, the CDR3 is TGTGCCAGCTCACCCCCGCGACAGGGGAATAATGAAAAACTGTTTTTT. Protein product: CASSPPRQGNNEKLFF.

This rearrangement joins TRBV28 to TRBJ1-5, with TRBD1 as a possible D gene (6 bases). With 3 bases removed from V and 4 bases from J, the gap between germline ends came to 10 bases. The CDR3 covers 14 residues. Germline-derived CDR1 and CDR2 are MDHEN and SYDVKM. The DNA of the CDR3 is TGTGCCAGCAGTTTCACAGGGCCGAATCAGCCCCAGCATTTT. Its protein product is CASSFTGPNQPQHF.

The J gene is TRBJ2-5, the V gene TRBV28; tentatively, D is TRBD1 (5 bases). Trimming took off 8 bases at V and 0 bases at J, with 13 bases between the two ends. The CDR3 length is 14 residues. CDR1 and CDR2 (germline): MDHEN, SYDVKM. The CDR3 protein is CASGGAGYQETQYF. Written as DNA, the CDR3 is TGTGCCAGCGGTGGGGCTGGGTACCAAGAGACCCAGTACTTC.

This sequence joins TRBV6-5 and TRBJ2-1; D is unclear. The CDR3 consists of 14 residues. Looked up from germline, CDR1 is MNHEY and CDR2 is SVGAGI. V shed 2 bases and J shed 2 bases, with 7 bases lying between them. CDR3 protein: CASSYDGTYNEQFF. DNA of the CDR3: TGTGCCAGCAGTTACGATGGAACCTACAATGAGCAGTTCTTC.

V gene TRBV5-4 combines with J gene TRBJ1-1; D gene uncertain. V was clipped by 4 bases and J by 1 base, with 8 bases between them. CDR3 length: 13 residues. CDR1 SGHNT and CDR2 YYREEE come from the germline V gene (reference sequence). The CDR3 DNA is TGTGCCAGCAGCATCGACCGGAACACTGAAGCTTTCTTT. This sequence encodes CASSIDRNTEAFF.

V gene TRBV7-2 combines with J gene TRBJ1-2; tentatively, D is TRBD1 (6 bases). Germline lookup yields CDR1 SGHTA and CDR2 FQGNSA. V was clipped by 5 bases and J by 0 bases, with 7 bases between them. The CDR3 has 13 residues. The CDR3 region is CASSRDTNYGYTF. CDR3 coding DNA: TGTGCCAGCAGCCGGGACACTAACTATGGCTACACCTTC. Drawing the rest from reference TRBV7-2 and TRBJ1-2, the complete variable domain is GAGVSQSPSNKVTEKGKDVELRCDPISGHTALYWYRQSLGQGLEFLIYFQGNSAPDKSGLPSDRFSAERTGGSVSTLTIQRTQQEDSAVYLCASSRDTNYGYTFGSGTRLTVV.

The rearrangement joins TRBV11-2 to TRBJ1-6; 7 bases match TRBD1. V was pared by 6 bases and J by 7 bases, with 9 bases of the junction left unmatched. The CDR3 is made up of 15 amino acids. Germline loops: CDR1 SGHAT, CDR2 FQNNGV. The CDR3, as DNA: TGTGCCAGCAGTTCAACAGGGGCAAGAAATTCACCCCTCCACTTT. Translated: CASSSTGARNSPLHF.

The chain is built from TRBV21-1 and TRBJ1-5; the D call in the table, TRBD1, was not verified against the DNA. TRBV21-1 is listed as a pseudogene. The CDR3 loop spans 15 amino acids. CDR3 coding DNA: TGTGCCAGCAGCAAAGGGGGACAGGGGAATCAGCCCCAGCATTTT. Translation gives CASSKGGQGNQPQHF.

The rearrangement links TRBV6-5 to TRBJ1-1, with D unresolved. The germline gives CDR1 MNHEY, CDR2 SVGAGI. The length of the CDR3 is 14 residues. V was shortened by 6 bases and J by 1 base, with 12 bases between the two germline ends. CDR3 in DNA: TGTGCCAGCAGGTCCCTTCGTGGGAACACTGAAGCTTTCTTT. Its protein is CASRSLRGNTEAFF.

Notes on this clone: This may be a read error: a much more frequent sequence differs by one nucleotide. Other DNA sequences of this sample code for an identical CDR3. The chain employs TRBV6-2 or TRBV6-3 and TRBJ1-5, with 10 bases identical to TRBD1. Trimming removed 2 bases from V and 2 bases from J; junction bases left unmatched: 0. CDR3 length: 15 residues. Germline CDR1 MNHEY, CDR2 SVGEGT. CDR3 nucleotides: TGTGCCAGCAGTTACGGGACAGGGGGCAATCAGCCCCAGCATTTT. It specifies CASSYGTGGNQPQHF.

The V and J genes are TRBV5-4 and TRBJ1-2, with TRBD1 matching 11 bases. CDR3 length: 17 amino acids. Per germline, CDR1 SGHNT and CDR2 YYREEE (reference sequence). The trim removed 2 bases at V and 5 bases at J, leaving 11 bases unmatched. The CDR3: CASSLKGQGEIGYGYTF. The CDR3 bases are TGTGCCAGCAGCTTAAAGGGACAGGGGGAAATTGGGTATGGCTACACCTTC.

The chain employs TRBV7-2 and TRBJ2-5; 11 bases align to TRBD2. The CDR3 consists of 16 residues. Germline lookup yields CDR1 SGHTA and CDR2 FQGNSA. Trimming took 1 base from V and 7 from J; bases not matched to a gene: 8. The DNA of the CDR3 is TGTGCCAGCAGCTTAGGGCCTAGCGGGGGGAGAGTGACCCAGTACTTC. This gives the protein CASSLGPSGGRVTQYF.

This sequence joins TRBV28 and TRBJ1-2; D is ambiguous. The CDR3 has 11 amino acids. Germline V CDR1 and CDR2: MDHEN, SYDVKM. V was pared by 6 bases and J by 8 bases, with 10 bases between. For the CDR3, the DNA is TGTGCCAGCAGGTCCAGGTCGGGCTACACCTTC. Its protein is CASRSRSGYTF.

The chain has TRBV6-5 and TRBJ1-4; tentative D call: TRBD1 (5 bases). The CDR3 length is 13 residues. V was trimmed by 6 bases and J by 4 bases, leaving 9 bases between them. CDR1 and CDR2 (germline): MNHEY, SVGAGI. CDR3 DNA: TGTGCCAGCAGGTCGAGGGGTAATGAAAAACTGTTTTTT. As protein: CASRSRGNEKLFF.

J is TRBJ2-2 and V is TRBV5-1; D not certain. Per the germline V gene, CDR1 is SGHRS and CDR2 is YFSETQ. This CDR3 is 14 amino acids long. Trimming left V 4 bases short and J 4 bases short, with 11 bases between. CDR3 amino acids: CASSLEEPTGELFF. CDR3 in DNA: TGCGCCAGCAGCCTTGAGGAGCCCACCGGGGAGCTGTTTTTT.

This chain links TRBV29-1 with TRBJ1-3, with 7 bases that match TRBD1. The CDR3 consists of 15 residues. Germline CDR1 and CDR2: SQVTM and ANQGSEA. V trimming: 6 bases; J trimming: 0 bases; junction bases outside the gene matches: 8. CDR3 DNA: TGCAGCGTAGGGACAGAACTCTCCTCTGGAAACACCATATATTTT. Translated: CSVGTELSSGNTIYF.

V and J are TRBV5-4 and TRBJ1-4; D gene unclear. Germline V CDR1 and CDR2: SGHNT, YYREEE (reference sequence). The CDR3 loop spans 16 amino acids. Trimming took off 4 bases at V and 0 bases at J, with 13 bases between the two ends. The CDR3: CASSPGGDATNEKLFF. The DNA for the CDR3 is TGTGCCAGCAGCCCAGGCGGGGATGCAACTAATGAAAAACTGTTTTTT.

The gene calls are TRBV10-1 and TRBJ2-1; TRBD1 might be the D (6 bases). Looked up from germline, CDR1 is WNHNN and CDR2 is SYGVQD (reference sequence). Trimming removed 5 bases at V and 4 bases at J, with 12 bases between. The CDR3 covers 14 residues. The CDR3 sequence: CASSKSDRYNEQFF. The CDR3 nucleotides are TGCGCCAGCAGTAAAAGTGACAGGTACAATGAGCAGTTCTTC.